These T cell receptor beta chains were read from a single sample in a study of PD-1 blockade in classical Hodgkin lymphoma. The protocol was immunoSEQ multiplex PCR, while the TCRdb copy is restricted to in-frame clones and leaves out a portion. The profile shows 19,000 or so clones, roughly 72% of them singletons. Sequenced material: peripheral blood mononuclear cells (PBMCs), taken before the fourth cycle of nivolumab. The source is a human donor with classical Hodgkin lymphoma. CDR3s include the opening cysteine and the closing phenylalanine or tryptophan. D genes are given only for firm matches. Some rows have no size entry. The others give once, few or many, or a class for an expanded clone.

CDR3nt: TGCGCCAGCGCCGGGACAGGGGATACGCAGTATTTT; CDR3aa: CASAGTGDTQYF; abundance: few; j_gene: TRBJ2-3; d_gene: TRBD1; v_gene: TRBV10-1
CDR3nt: TGCGCCAGCAGCGAAGGGGGCGGTCAGCCCCAGCATTTT; CDR3aa: CASSEGGGQPQHF; abundance: few; j_gene: TRBJ1-5; d_gene: TRBD1; v_gene: TRBV5-1
CDR3nt: TGTGCCAGTAGTATAGAGAGAGGGGTTGGGGACGGCGAGCAGTACTTC; CDR3aa: CASSIERGVGDGEQYF; abundance: once; j_gene: TRBJ2-7; d_gene: .; v_gene: TRBV19
CDR3nt: TGTGCCAGCAGCATGATCGGCGGGGGGATTTTAATGAACACTGAAGCTTTCTTT; CDR3aa: CASSMIGGGILMNTEAFF; abundance: .; j_gene: TRBJ1-1; d_gene: .; v_gene: TRBV5-4
CDR3nt: TGTGCCAGCAGTTACTCGTCAGGGACCAATCAGCCCCAGCATTTT; CDR3aa: CASSYSSGTNQPQHF; abundance: .; j_gene: TRBJ1-5; d_gene: .; v_gene: TRBV6-6
CDR3nt: TGTGCCAGCAGCTTCGCGCAAAGTGATACGCAGTATTTT; CDR3aa: CASSFAQSDTQYF; abundance: .; j_gene: TRBJ2-3; d_gene: .; v_gene: TRBV9
CDR3nt: TGTGCCAGCAGGCCACCCCGCGACGAGCAGTACTTC; CDR3aa: CASRPPRDEQYF; abundance: .; j_gene: TRBJ2-7; d_gene: .; v_gene: TRBV2
CDR3nt: TGTGCCAGTAGTTTTGGACAGTTTAATCAGCCCCAGCATTTT; CDR3aa: CASSFGQFNQPQHF; abundance: once; j_gene: TRBJ1-5; d_gene: .; v_gene: TRBV19
CDR3nt: TGTGCCTGGAGGAGGGGCGGGAGGGCCGGAGAGACCCAGTACTTC; CDR3aa: CAWRRGGRAGETQYF; abundance: .; j_gene: TRBJ2-5; d_gene: TRBD2; v_gene: TRBV30
CDR3nt: TGTGCCAGCAGCCACAATTTCCTTAATGAGCAGTTCTTC; CDR3aa: CASSHNFLNEQFF; abundance: .; j_gene: TRBJ2-1; d_gene: .; v_gene: TRBV6-1
CDR3nt: TGTGCCACCCCTGGCCATAGGGCGGATAATTCACCCCTCCACTTT; CDR3aa: CATPGHRADNSPLHF; abundance: .; j_gene: TRBJ1-6; d_gene: .; v_gene: TRBV6-4
CDR3nt: TGTGCCAGCAGTTTCGGGGAATACAATGAGCAGTTCTTC; CDR3aa: CASSFGEYNEQFF; abundance: .; j_gene: TRBJ2-1; d_gene: .; v_gene: TRBV27
CDR3nt: TGCGCCAGCAGGGGGAACACTGAAGCTTTCTTT; CDR3aa: CASRGNTEAFF; abundance: .; j_gene: TRBJ1-1; d_gene: .; v_gene: TRBV5-1
CDR3nt: TGTGCCAGCATCATCAACACTGAAGCTTTCTTT; CDR3aa: CASIINTEAFF; abundance: .; j_gene: TRBJ1-1; d_gene: .; v_gene: TRBV6-5
CDR3nt: TGTGCCAGCAGTTTATCTGGCCCCCCGGTGGGAAATGAGCAGTTCTTC; CDR3aa: CASSLSGPPVGNEQFF; abundance: .; j_gene: TRBJ2-1; d_gene: .; v_gene: TRBV27
CDR3nt: TGTGCCTGGAGCGGTACAGGGGGTGAGACCCAGTACTTC; CDR3aa: CAWSGTGGETQYF; abundance: once; j_gene: TRBJ2-5; d_gene: TRBD1; v_gene: TRBV30
CDR3nt: TGTGCCAGCAGCCGGGATTCCTACGAGCAGTACTTC; CDR3aa: CASSRDSYEQYF; abundance: .; j_gene: TRBJ2-7; d_gene: .; v_gene: TRBV27
CDR3nt: TGTGCCACCGGCATTGGTAATATCCGAACCGCCGGGGAGCTGTTTTTT; CDR3aa: CATGIGNIRTAGELFF; abundance: few; j_gene: TRBJ2-2; d_gene: .; v_gene: TRBV6-6
CDR3nt: TGTGCCAGCAGTGTGATCCGACAGGGGTGGAAGACCCAGTACTTC; CDR3aa: CASSVIRQGWKTQYF; abundance: .; j_gene: TRBJ2-5; d_gene: TRBD1; v_gene: TRBV2
CDR3nt: TGTGCCATCACCCGGACTAGCGGGGACACCGGGGAGCTGTTTTTT; CDR3aa: CAITRTSGDTGELFF; abundance: .; j_gene: TRBJ2-2; d_gene: TRBD2; v_gene: TRBV10-3
CDR3nt: TGTGCCAGCTCCGGGACAGGGGTAGGGTACACCTTC; CDR3aa: CASSGTGVGYTF; abundance: .; j_gene: TRBJ1-2; d_gene: TRBD1; v_gene: TRBV19
CDR3nt: TGTGCCACCAGCGGATTAGGGGGGACTGGAAACACCATATATTTT; CDR3aa: CATSGLGGTGNTIYF; abundance: .; j_gene: TRBJ1-3; d_gene: .; v_gene: TRBV15
CDR3nt: TGTGCCAGCTCGAGCGACAGGGGGCTATCTGGAAACACCATATATTTT; CDR3aa: CASSSDRGLSGNTIYF; abundance: .; j_gene: TRBJ1-3; d_gene: TRBD1; v_gene: TRBV18
CDR3nt: TGCGCCAGCAGCTTAGGGGGACAGGACTCTGGAAACACCATATATTTT; CDR3aa: CASSLGGQDSGNTIYF; abundance: .; j_gene: TRBJ1-3; d_gene: TRBD1; v_gene: TRBV5-1
CDR3nt: TGTGCCAGCAGCGTAGCTTCCGGGACTAGCTTGTCCGAGCAGTACTTC; CDR3aa: CASSVASGTSLSEQYF; abundance: .; j_gene: TRBJ2-7; d_gene: TRBD2; v_gene: TRBV9
CDR3nt: TGTGCCAGCAGCTCCCGGTTTGAGGGGCGAGGACGCGAGCAGTACTTC; CDR3aa: CASSSRFEGRGREQYF; abundance: .; j_gene: TRBJ2-7; d_gene: .; v_gene: TRBV7-9
CDR3nt: TGTGCCAGCAGTGAAGGGGGTCCGGAGACCCAGTACTTC; CDR3aa: CASSEGGPETQYF; abundance: .; j_gene: TRBJ2-5; d_gene: .; v_gene: TRBV2
CDR3nt: TGTGCCAGCCGTTCAGGGGCCGCGAGCGAGCAGTACTTC; CDR3aa: CASRSGAASEQYF; abundance: few; j_gene: TRBJ2-7; d_gene: .; v_gene: TRBV28
CDR3nt: TGTGCCTGGGGACAGGGCTTAAACACCATATATTTT; CDR3aa: CAWGQGLNTIYF; abundance: .; j_gene: TRBJ1-3; d_gene: TRBD1; v_gene: TRBV30
CDR3nt: TGTGCCAGCAGTACAGGGAAGTATGGCTACACCTTC; CDR3aa: CASSTGKYGYTF; abundance: .; j_gene: TRBJ1-2; d_gene: .; v_gene: TRBV27
CDR3nt: TGTGCCAGCAAACGGGACGCCAGCCCCTATGGCTACACCTTC; CDR3aa: CASKRDASPYGYTF; abundance: .; j_gene: TRBJ1-2; d_gene: .; v_gene: TRBV6-1
CDR3nt: TGCGCCAGCAGCTTGGTTGGCAGGGGTTCACCCCTCCACTTT; CDR3aa: CASSLVGRGSPLHF; abundance: .; j_gene: TRBJ1-6; d_gene: .; v_gene: TRBV5-1
CDR3nt: TGCGCCAGCAGCCCACCTGGACGCGCAAATGAGCAGTTCTTC; CDR3aa: CASSPPGRANEQFF; abundance: .; j_gene: TRBJ2-1; d_gene: .; v_gene: TRBV4-1
CDR3nt: TGCGCCAGCAGCCAAGAGGTTGGGGAGCGAGCTTTCTTT; CDR3aa: CASSQEVGERAFF; abundance: once; j_gene: TRBJ1-1; d_gene: .; v_gene: TRBV4-3
CDR3nt: TGTGCCAGCAGCCAAGTGTCGTGGCCAGGAGGTGGAAACACCATATATTTT; CDR3aa: CASSQVSWPGGGNTIYF; abundance: .; j_gene: TRBJ1-3; d_gene: .; v_gene: TRBV14
CDR3nt: TGTGCCAGCAGCTTTGGAGTTCCCTCTGGAAACACCATATATTTT; CDR3aa: CASSFGVPSGNTIYF; abundance: few; j_gene: TRBJ1-3; d_gene: .; v_gene: TRBV7-2
CDR3nt: TGTGCCAGCAGCTTAGATACCTGGGGGGAGACCCAGTACTTC; CDR3aa: CASSLDTWGETQYF; abundance: .; j_gene: TRBJ2-5; d_gene: .; v_gene: TRBV11-2
CDR3nt: TGTGCCAGCAGTAGCTCCAACTATGGCTACACCTTC; CDR3aa: CASSSSNYGYTF; abundance: few; j_gene: TRBJ1-2; d_gene: .; v_gene: TRBV2
CDR3nt: TGCAGCGGCGGGGGTAAAGAGACCCAGTACTTC; CDR3aa: CSGGGKETQYF; abundance: .; j_gene: TRBJ2-5; d_gene: TRBD2; v_gene: TRBV29-1
CDR3nt: TGCGCCAGCAGCTCCGGACTAACCTACAATGAGCAGTTCTTC; CDR3aa: CASSSGLTYNEQFF; abundance: .; j_gene: TRBJ2-1; d_gene: .; v_gene: TRBV5-1
CDR3nt: TGTGCTAGTGGTACCGGGACTACCTCAGATACGCAGTATTTT; CDR3aa: CASGTGTTSDTQYF; abundance: .; j_gene: TRBJ2-3; d_gene: TRBD2; v_gene: TRBV12-5
CDR3nt: TGCGCCAGCAGGGGGCAGAGCTCCTACAATGAGCAGTTCTTC; CDR3aa: CASRGQSSYNEQFF; abundance: .; j_gene: TRBJ2-1; d_gene: .; v_gene: TRBV5-1
CDR3nt: TGTGCCAGCAGCTCCTACAGGGGGCATACTGAAGCTTTCTTT; CDR3aa: CASSSYRGHTEAFF; abundance: .; j_gene: TRBJ1-1; d_gene: TRBD1; v_gene: TRBV7-9
CDR3nt: TGTGCCAGCTCACCAGGTGGCAGCTCCTACGAGCAGTACTTC; CDR3aa: CASSPGGSSYEQYF; abundance: .; j_gene: TRBJ2-7; d_gene: .; v_gene: TRBV18
CDR3nt: TGTGCCAGCGGTGGGACAGGGCGAGAGACCCAGTACTTC; CDR3aa: CASGGTGRETQYF; abundance: .; j_gene: TRBJ2-5; d_gene: TRBD1; v_gene: TRBV9
CDR3nt: TGTGCCAGCAGTGAGGACAGGCTATCTGGAAACACCATATATTTT; CDR3aa: CASSEDRLSGNTIYF; abundance: .; j_gene: TRBJ1-3; d_gene: TRBD1; v_gene: TRBV2
CDR3nt: TGCGCCAGCAGCTTAAGGTCCGGGACAGGGGGCTTAGATACGCAGTATTTT; CDR3aa: CASSLRSGTGGLDTQYF; abundance: .; j_gene: TRBJ2-3; d_gene: TRBD1; v_gene: TRBV5-1
CDR3nt: TGTGCCAGCAGCTTTCGAGTGGGCGGGACCCCCTACGAGCAGTACTTC; CDR3aa: CASSFRVGGTPYEQYF; abundance: .; j_gene: TRBJ2-7; d_gene: .; v_gene: TRBV11-2
CDR3nt: TGCAGCGTTTCCGCAGGGGTGGAGACCCAGTACTTC; CDR3aa: CSVSAGVETQYF; abundance: .; j_gene: TRBJ2-5; d_gene: .; v_gene: TRBV29-1
CDR3nt: TGTGCCAGCAGTTTCGGCTCTGGAAACACCATATATTTT; CDR3aa: CASSFGSGNTIYF; abundance: few; j_gene: TRBJ1-3; d_gene: .; v_gene: TRBV28
CDR3nt: TGTGCCAGCAGCTTGGTGGGGGATGAGGAAAAACTGTTTTTT; CDR3aa: CASSLVGDEEKLFF; abundance: .; j_gene: TRBJ1-4; d_gene: .; v_gene: TRBV5-6
CDR3nt: TGTGCCAGCAGTGAAGATGCGAATTTCTACAATGAGCAGTTCTTC; CDR3aa: CASSEDANFYNEQFF; abundance: .; j_gene: TRBJ2-1; d_gene: .; v_gene: TRBV6-1
CDR3nt: TGTGCCAGCAGTTACGCGGGGACTGGGGCCAACGTCCTGACTTTC; CDR3aa: CASSYAGTGANVLTF; abundance: .; j_gene: TRBJ2-6; d_gene: .; v_gene: TRBV6-5
CDR3nt: TGTGCCAGCAGTCTCTCCAGCGGGGGGGCAGATACGCAGTATTTT; CDR3aa: CASSLSSGGADTQYF; abundance: .; j_gene: TRBJ2-3; d_gene: TRBD2; v_gene: TRBV6-1
CDR3nt: TGTGCCAGCAGTTATGGACAGGGTGGGGAAAAACTGTTTTTT; CDR3aa: CASSYGQGGEKLFF; abundance: .; j_gene: TRBJ1-4; d_gene: TRBD1; v_gene: TRBV6-5
CDR3nt: TGTGCCAGCAGTGTCACAGGCCCCAATCAGCCCCAGCATTTT; CDR3aa: CASSVTGPNQPQHF; abundance: .; j_gene: TRBJ1-5; d_gene: .; v_gene: TRBV2
CDR3nt: TGTGCCAGCAGTTACACCCGTACAGGGGGCACTGAAGCTTTCTTT; CDR3aa: CASSYTRTGGTEAFF; abundance: few; j_gene: TRBJ1-1; d_gene: TRBD1; v_gene: TRBV6-5
CDR3nt: TGTGCCAGCAGTATACAGACTAGCGGGAACACCTACGAGCAGTACTTC; CDR3aa: CASSIQTSGNTYEQYF; abundance: once; j_gene: TRBJ2-7; d_gene: TRBD2; v_gene: TRBV27
CDR3nt: TGTGCCATCAGTGGCAGGGACTACTATGGCTACACCTTC; CDR3aa: CAISGRDYYGYTF; abundance: few; j_gene: TRBJ1-2; d_gene: .; v_gene: TRBV10-3
CDR3nt: TGCGCCAGCCGGGAAGGACTAGCGGGGTACGAGCAGTACTTC; CDR3aa: CASREGLAGYEQYF; abundance: .; j_gene: TRBJ2-7; d_gene: TRBD2; v_gene: TRBV5-1